This TCR beta chain was identified during a study of blood T cell repertoires in COVID-19. Overall study: The analysed material was cDNA or gDNA that came from T cells, B-cell-depleted T cells, or PBMCs.

Germline trimming cut 5 bases from V and 7 bases from J; bases unmatched to any gene: 7. The CDR3 runs 13 residues. Germline loops: CDR1 GTSNPN, CDR2 SVGIG (reference sequence). In the authors' methods: Estimation of nucleated cell counts was performed using reference gene primer amplification. Profiling relied on immunoSEQ multiplex PCR, and the TCRdb table lists in-frame clones only, not all of them. V and J calls and clone size are given by that table; D and trimming were obtained from the DNA. The table includes roughly 200,000 clones, 90% detected once. The sequence came from a man aged 50 or older with acute or convalescent COVID-19. This chain uses TRBV30 with TRBJ1-5; 8 nucleotides line up with TRBD1. What was sequenced was peripheral blood. DNA for the CDR3: TGTGCCTGGGCGACAGGGGCCGGGCAGCCCCAGCATTTT. Amino acid sequence: CAWATGAGQPQHF.